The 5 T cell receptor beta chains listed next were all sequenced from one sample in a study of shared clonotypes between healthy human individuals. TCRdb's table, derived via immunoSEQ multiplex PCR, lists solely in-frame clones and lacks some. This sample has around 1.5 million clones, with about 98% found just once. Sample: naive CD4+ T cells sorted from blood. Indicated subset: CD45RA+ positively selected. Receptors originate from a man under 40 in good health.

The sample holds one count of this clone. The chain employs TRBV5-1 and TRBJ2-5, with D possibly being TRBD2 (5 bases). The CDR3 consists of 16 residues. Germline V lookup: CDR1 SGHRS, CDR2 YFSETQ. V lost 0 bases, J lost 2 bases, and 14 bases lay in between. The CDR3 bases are TGCGCCAGCAGCTTGGCCTGGAGGACGGTACAAGAGACCCAGTACTTC. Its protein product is CASSLAWRTVQETQYF.

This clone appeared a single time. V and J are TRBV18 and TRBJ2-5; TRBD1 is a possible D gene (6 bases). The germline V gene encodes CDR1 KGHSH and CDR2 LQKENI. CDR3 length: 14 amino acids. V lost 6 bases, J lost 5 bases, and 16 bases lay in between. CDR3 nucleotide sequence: TGTGCCAGCTCCCCCAGGGGAGAGGGGGAGACCCAGTACTTC. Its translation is CASSPRGEGETQYF.

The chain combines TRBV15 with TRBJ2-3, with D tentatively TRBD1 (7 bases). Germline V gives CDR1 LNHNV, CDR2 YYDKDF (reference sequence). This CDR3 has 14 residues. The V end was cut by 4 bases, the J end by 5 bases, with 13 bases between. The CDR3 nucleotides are TGTGCCACCAGCACGCGCCAGGGGGGAGATACGCAGTATTTT. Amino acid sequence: CATSTRQGGDTQYF.

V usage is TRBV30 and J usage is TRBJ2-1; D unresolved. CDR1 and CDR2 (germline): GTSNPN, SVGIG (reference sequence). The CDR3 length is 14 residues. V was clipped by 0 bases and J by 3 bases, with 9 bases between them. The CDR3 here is CAWSVGSVYNEQFF. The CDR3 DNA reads TGTGCCTGGAGTGTAGGGTCAGTCTACAATGAGCAGTTCTTC.

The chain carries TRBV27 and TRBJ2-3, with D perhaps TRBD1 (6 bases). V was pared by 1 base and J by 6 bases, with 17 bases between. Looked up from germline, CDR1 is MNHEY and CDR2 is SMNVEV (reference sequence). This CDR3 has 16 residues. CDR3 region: CASSLLRQARGDTQYF. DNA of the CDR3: TGTGCCAGCAGTTTATTGAGACAGGCACGTGGGGATACGCAGTATTTT.